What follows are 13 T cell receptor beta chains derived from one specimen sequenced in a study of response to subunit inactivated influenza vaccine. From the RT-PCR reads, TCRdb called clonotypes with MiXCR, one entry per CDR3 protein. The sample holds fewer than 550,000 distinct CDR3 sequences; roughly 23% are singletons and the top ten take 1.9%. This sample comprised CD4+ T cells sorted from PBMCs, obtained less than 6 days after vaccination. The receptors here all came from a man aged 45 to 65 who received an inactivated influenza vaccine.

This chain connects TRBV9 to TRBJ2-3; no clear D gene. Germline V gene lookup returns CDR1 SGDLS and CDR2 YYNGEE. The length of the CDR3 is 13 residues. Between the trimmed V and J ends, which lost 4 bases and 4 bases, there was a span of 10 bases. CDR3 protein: CASSITTADTQYF. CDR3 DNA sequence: TGTGCCAGCAGCATTACTACCGCAGATACGCAGTATTTT.

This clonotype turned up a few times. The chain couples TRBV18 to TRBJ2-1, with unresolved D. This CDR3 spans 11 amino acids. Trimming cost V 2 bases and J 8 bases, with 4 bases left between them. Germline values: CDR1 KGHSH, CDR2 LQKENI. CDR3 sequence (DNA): TGTGCCAGCTCACCAATGGATGAGCAGTTCTTC. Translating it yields CASSPMDEQFF.

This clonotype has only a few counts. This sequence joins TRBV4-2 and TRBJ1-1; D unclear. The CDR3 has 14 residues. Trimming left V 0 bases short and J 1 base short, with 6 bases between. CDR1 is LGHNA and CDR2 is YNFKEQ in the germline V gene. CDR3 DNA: TGTGCCAGCAGCCAAGATTCAACGAACACTGAAGCTTTCTTT. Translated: CASSQDSTNTEAFF.

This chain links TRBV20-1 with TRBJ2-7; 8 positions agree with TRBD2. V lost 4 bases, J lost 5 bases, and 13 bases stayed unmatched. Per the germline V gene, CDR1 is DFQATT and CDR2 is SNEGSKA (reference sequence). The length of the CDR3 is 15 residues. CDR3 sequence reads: CSATPREREPHEQYF. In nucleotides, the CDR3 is TGCAGTGCTACACCCCGGGAGCGGGAGCCCCACGAGCAGTACTTC.

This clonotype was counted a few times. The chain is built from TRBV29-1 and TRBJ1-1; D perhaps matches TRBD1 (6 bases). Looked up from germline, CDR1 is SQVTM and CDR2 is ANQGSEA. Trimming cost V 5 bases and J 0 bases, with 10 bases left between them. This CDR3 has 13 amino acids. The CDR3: CSVRTALNTEAFF. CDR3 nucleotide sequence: TGCAGCGTTCGGACAGCCCTGAACACTGAAGCTTTCTTT.

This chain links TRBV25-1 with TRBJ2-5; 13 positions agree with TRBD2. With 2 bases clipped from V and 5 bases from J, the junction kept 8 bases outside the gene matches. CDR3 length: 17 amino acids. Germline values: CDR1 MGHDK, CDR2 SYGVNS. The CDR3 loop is CASSEREGLAGKETQYF. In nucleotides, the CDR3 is TGTGCCAGCAGTGAAAGGGAGGGACTAGCGGGGAAGGAGACCCAGTACTTC.

CDR3 DNA sequence: TGTGCCAGCAGCTTGCAATTAGCGGGAGGGTACGAGCAGTACTTC. Translated: CASSLQLAGGYEQYF. The chain carries TRBV5-8 and TRBJ2-7; 11 nucleotides agree with TRBD2. CDR1 and CDR2 (germline): SGHTS, YDEGEE. Germline trimming cut 1 base from V and 4 bases from J; bases unmatched to any gene: 4. The CDR3 extends over 15 amino acids.

In nucleotides, the CDR3 is TGTGCCAGCAGCTCGCGGCAGGGGAAGAATTCACCCCTCCACTTT. Translation gives CASSSRQGKNSPLHF. The chain couples TRBV5-5 to TRBJ1-6; possibly TRBD1 for D (6 bases). V lost 3 bases, J lost 7 bases, and 14 bases lay in between. CDR1 is SGHKS and CDR2 is YYEKEE in the germline V gene (reference sequence). The CDR3 contains 15 residues. The whole variable domain, filled in from reference TRBV5-5 and TRBJ1-6, reads DAGVTQSPTHLIKTRGQQVTLRCSPISGHKSVSWYQQVLGQGPQFIFQYYEKEERGRGNFPDRFSARQFPNYSSELNVNALLLGDSALYLCASSSRQGKNSPLHFGNGTRLTVT.

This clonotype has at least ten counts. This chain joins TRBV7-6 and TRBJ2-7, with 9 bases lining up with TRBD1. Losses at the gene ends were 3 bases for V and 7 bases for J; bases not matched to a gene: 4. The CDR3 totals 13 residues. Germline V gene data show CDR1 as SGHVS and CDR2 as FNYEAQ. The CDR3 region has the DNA TGTGCCAGCAGCTTGGACAGGGGAGGGGAGCAGTACTTC. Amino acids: CASSLDRGGEQYF.

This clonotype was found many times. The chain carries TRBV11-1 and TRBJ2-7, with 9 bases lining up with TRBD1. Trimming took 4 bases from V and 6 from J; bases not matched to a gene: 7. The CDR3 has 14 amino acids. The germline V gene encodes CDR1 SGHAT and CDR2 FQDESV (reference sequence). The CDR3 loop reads CASSSGTGSIEQYF. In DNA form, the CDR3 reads TGTGCCAGCAGCTCCGGGACAGGGTCTATCGAGCAGTACTTC.

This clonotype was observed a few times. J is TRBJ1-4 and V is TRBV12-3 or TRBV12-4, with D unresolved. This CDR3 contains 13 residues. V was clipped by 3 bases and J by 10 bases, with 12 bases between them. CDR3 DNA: TGTGCCAGCAGTTTTACGTTACCAGGAAAACTGTTTTTT. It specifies CASSFTLPGKLFF.

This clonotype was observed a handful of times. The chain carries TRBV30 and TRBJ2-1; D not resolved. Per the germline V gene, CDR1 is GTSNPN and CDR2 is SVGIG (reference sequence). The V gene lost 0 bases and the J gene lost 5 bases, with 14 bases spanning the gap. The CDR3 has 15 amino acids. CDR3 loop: CAWSVSGMVNNEQFF. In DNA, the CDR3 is TGTGCCTGGAGTGTATCTGGAATGGTAAACAATGAGCAGTTCTTC.

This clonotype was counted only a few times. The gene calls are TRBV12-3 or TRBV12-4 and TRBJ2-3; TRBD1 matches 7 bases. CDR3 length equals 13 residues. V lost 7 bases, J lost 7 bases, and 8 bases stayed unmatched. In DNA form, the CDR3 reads TGTGCCAGCAACGGACAGGATGTTTATACGCAGTATTTT. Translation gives CASNGQDVYTQYF.